The clone carrying this TCR beta chain came up once. Its specificity is unknown. These data belong to a study of cytomegalovirus exposure and HLA in healthy donors. Study observations and caveats: Cytomegalovirus-associated TCR beta chains were listed, numbering 150 to 200. 16,951 TCR beta sequences were associated with HLA alleles at 0.05 false discovery rate in a later analysis. The classifier was said to identify cytomegalovirus status with high specificity and sensitivity. Likely technical artifact: a cluster of highly shared sequence variants.

V lost 2 bases to trimming and J lost 7 bases, with 12 bases between them. From germline, CDR1 is SEHNR and CDR2 FQNEAQ (reference sequence). CDR3 length equals 13 residues. PCR amplification relied on 60 Vbeta primers (plus 13 Jbeta primers). Only in-frame clones appear in the TCRdb table, and some are missing; sequencing was by immunoSEQ multiplex PCR. There are some 140,000 clones in the sample; around 70% occur only once, and roughly 2.2% lies in the top ten. The sequencing sample was made of PBMCs. The J gene is TRBJ2-7, the V gene TRBV7-9, with D hard to call. The clonotype was recovered from a man under 40 in good health and CMV-seronegative. The CDR3 DNA is TGTGCCAGCAGCTTAAGTGGCAGGCAAGAGCAGTACTTC. Translated: CASSLSGRQEQYF.